This entry describes one T cell receptor (beta chain). The data derive from a study of cytomegalovirus exposure and HLA in healthy donors. Use of 60 Vbeta and 13 Jbeta primers characterized the PCR. Repertoires were generated with immunoSEQ multiplex PCR, while TCRdb's copy carries only in-frame clones and drops some. This repertoire shows around 100,000 clones, around 80% found once; its top ten account for about a tenth. The CDR3 has 13 residues. Germline assignment: CDR1 LNHDA and CDR2 SQIVND (reference sequence). V was shortened by 3 bases and J by 7 bases, with 13 bases between the two germline ends.

Sequences were obtained from PBMCs. The V and J genes are TRBV19 and TRBJ2-7; D unclear. The TCR originated in a woman aged 18-29 years in good health and CMV-seropositive. CDR3 in DNA: TGTGCCAGTAGTATTGTGGGTAAGCGTGAGCAGTACTTC. Its protein is CASSIVGKREQYF.